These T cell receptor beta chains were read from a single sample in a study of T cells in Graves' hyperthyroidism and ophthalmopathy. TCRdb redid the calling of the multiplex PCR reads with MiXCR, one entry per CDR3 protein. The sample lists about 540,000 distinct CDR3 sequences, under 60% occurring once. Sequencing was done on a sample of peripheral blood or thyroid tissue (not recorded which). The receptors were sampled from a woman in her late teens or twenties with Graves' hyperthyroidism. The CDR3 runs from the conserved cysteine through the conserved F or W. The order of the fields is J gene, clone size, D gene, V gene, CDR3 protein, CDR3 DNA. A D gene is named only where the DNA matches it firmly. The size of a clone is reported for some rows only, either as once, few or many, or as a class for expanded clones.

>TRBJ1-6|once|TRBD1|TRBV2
CASAGQGGSPLHF
TGTGCCAGCGCGGGACAGGGGGGATCCCCCCTCCACTTT
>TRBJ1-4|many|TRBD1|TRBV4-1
CASSQRDRQEKLFF
TGCGCCAGCAGCCAGCGGGACAGGCAGGAAAAACTGTTTTTT
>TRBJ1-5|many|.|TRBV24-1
CATARGPYNQPQHF
TGTGCCACCGCAAGAGGACCGTACAATCAGCCCCAGCATTTT
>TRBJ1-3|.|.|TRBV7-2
CASSLRDSNTIYF
TGTGCCAGCAGCCTGCGAGATTCGAACACCATATATTTT
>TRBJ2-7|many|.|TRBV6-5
CASSYSNPTHWEQYF
TGTGCCAGCAGTTACTCGAACCCCACGCACTGGGAGCAGTACTTC
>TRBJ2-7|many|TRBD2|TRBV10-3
CAISDYSGRDYEQYF
TGTGCCATCAGTGACTATAGCGGGAGGGACTACGAGCAGTACTTC
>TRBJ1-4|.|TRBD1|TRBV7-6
CASSPGTGEIEKLFF
TGTGCCAGCAGCCCTGGGACAGGGGAAATTGAAAAACTGTTTTTT
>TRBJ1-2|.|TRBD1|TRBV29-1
CSVAGQGIGGYTF
TGCAGCGTTGCGGGACAGGGGATAGGCGGCTACACCTTC
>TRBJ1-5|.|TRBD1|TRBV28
CASSPLPDRGSNQPQHF
TGTGCCAGCAGTCCACTACCGGACAGGGGCAGCAATCAGCCCCAGCATTTT
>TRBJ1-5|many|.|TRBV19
CAPLGVGGRRF
TGTGCTCCTCTCGGGGTGGGCGGAAGAAGATTT
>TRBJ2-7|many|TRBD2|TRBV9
CASSVQAGAVYEQYF
TGTGCCAGCAGCGTACAAGCGGGAGCCGTATACGAGCAGTACTTC
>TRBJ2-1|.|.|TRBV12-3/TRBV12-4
CASSLLGRVDEQFF
TGTGCCAGCAGTTTACTCGGGAGAGTCGATGAGCAGTTCTTC
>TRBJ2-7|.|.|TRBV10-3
CAIYTGIDEQYF
TGTGCCATCTATACAGGGATTGACGAGCAGTACTTC
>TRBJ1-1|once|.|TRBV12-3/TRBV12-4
CASSTRVPSEGAFF
TGTGCCAGCAGTACGCGGGTTCCTTCCGAGGGAGCTTTCTTT
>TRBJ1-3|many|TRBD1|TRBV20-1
CSAIRGISGNTIYF
TGCAGTGCAATCAGGGGGATCTCTGGAAACACCATATATTTT
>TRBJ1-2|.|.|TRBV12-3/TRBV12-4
CASSSTGDGYTF
TGTGCCAGCAGTTCAACGGGGGATGGCTACACCTTC
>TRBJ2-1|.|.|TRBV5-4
CASSLPGDNEQFF
TGTGCCAGCAGCTTGCCAGGGGACAATGAGCAGTTCTTC
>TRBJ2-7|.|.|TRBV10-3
CASIGDEQYF
TGTGCCTCCATTGGGGACGAGCAGTACTTC
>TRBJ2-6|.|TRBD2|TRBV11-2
CASSLRGGDNVLTF
TGTGCCAGCAGCTTACGGGGGGGTGACAACGTCCTGACTTTC
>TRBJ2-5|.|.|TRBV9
CASSVGDLQGETQYF
TGTGCCAGCAGCGTAGGAGACCTGCAGGGAGAGACCCAGTACTTC
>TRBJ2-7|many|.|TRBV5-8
CASSLRQTNSYEQYF
TGTGCCAGCAGCTTAAGGCAGACAAACTCCTACGAGCAGTACTTC
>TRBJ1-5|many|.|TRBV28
CASRPHSEGTQHF
TGTGCCAGCAGACCCCACTCCGAGGGGACCCAGCATTTT
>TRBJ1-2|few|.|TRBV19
CASRPWGDGNYGYTF
TGTGCCAGTAGGCCCTGGGGAGACGGTAACTATGGCTACACCTTC
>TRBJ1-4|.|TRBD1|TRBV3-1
CASSQGQGAGEKLFF
TGTGCCAGCAGCCAGGGACAGGGGGCCGGGGAAAAACTGTTTTTT
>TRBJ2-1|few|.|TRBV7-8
CASGFGTNNEQFF
TGTGCCAGCGGCTTCGGGACCAACAATGAGCAGTTCTTC
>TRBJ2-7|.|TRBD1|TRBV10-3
CAITRDRGTFEQYF
TGTGCCATAACCCGGGACAGGGGTACCTTCGAGCAGTACTTC
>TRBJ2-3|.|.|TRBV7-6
CASSSPSATDTQYF
TGTGCCAGCAGCTCCCCTTCCGCCACAGATACGCAGTATTTT
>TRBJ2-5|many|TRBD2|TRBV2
CASSPGLAVQETQYF
TGTGCCAGCAGTCCAGGACTAGCGGTCCAAGAGACCCAGTACTTC
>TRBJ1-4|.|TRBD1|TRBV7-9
CASSLGDGTGEKLFF
TGTGCCAGCAGCTTGGGGGACGGGACAGGTGAAAAACTGTTTTTT
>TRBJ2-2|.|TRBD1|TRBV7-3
CASSGRTGVSGELFF
TGTGCCAGCAGCGGTCGGACAGGGGTCTCTGGGGAGCTGTTTTTT
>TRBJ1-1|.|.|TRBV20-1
CSARDQYGAEAFF
TGCAGTGCTAGAGATCAGTACGGGGCTGAAGCTTTCTTT
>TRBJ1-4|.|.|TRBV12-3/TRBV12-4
CASSLGGRVF
TGTGCCAGCAGTTTAGGCGGACGGGTCTTT
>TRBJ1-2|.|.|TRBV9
CASSVGGGSGNTF
.
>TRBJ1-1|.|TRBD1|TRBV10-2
CASREGQGGTAFF
TGCGCCAGCAGGGAGGGACAGGGAGGAACAGCTTTCTTT
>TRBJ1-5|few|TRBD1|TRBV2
CASRDGQGAGQPQHF
TGTGCCAGCAGAGACGGGCAGGGGGCCGGCCAGCCCCAGCATTTT
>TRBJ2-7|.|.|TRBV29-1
CSVEDLMGGGYEQYF
TGCAGCGTTGAAGATCTGATGGGGGGAGGCTACGAGCAGTACTTC
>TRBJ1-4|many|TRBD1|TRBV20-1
CSARESTGTNEKLFF
TGCAGTGCTAGAGAATCGACAGGGACTAATGAAAAACTGTTTTTT
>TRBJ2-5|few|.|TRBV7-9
CASSRAPGQETQYF
TGTGCCAGCAGCCGCGCTCCGGGGCAAGAGACCCAGTACTTC
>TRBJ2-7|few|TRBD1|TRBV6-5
CASSEGDSSYYEQYF
TGTGCCAGCAGTGAGGGGGACAGCTCATACTACGAGCAGTACTTC
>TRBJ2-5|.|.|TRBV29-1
CSILTGVEETQYF
TGCAGCATCCTGACAGGAGTCGAAGAGACCCAGTACTTC
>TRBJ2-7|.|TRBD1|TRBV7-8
CASSRTGEIEQYF
TGTGCCAGCAGCCGGACAGGGGAGATCGAGCAGTACTTC
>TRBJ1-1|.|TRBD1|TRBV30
CAWSVGDSEAFF
TGTGCCTGGAGTGTAGGGGACAGTGAAGCTTTCTTT